This entry concerns a single T cell receptor (beta chain). The CDR3 contains 14 residues. CDR1 and CDR2 (germline): SGDLS, YYNGEE. The junction had 4 bases not matched to a gene; V was cut back by 3 bases and J by 3 bases. Sequencing used immunoSEQ multiplex PCR; TCRdb keeps in-frame clones, though not all of them. In the table there are about 77,000 clones, about 89% of which are singletons. The sample originates from a study of T cell changes during pregnancy in multiple sclerosis. Sequenced material: peripheral blood, taken before pregnancy. The chain couples TRBV9 to TRBJ2-7; 9 bases line up with TRBD1. This clonotype was obtained from a female donor with multiple sclerosis, enrolled in a pregnancy study. The CDR3 nucleotides are TGTGCCAGCAGCGCCACAGGGGGCTACTACGAGCAGTACTTC. Its translation: CASSATGGYYEQYF.